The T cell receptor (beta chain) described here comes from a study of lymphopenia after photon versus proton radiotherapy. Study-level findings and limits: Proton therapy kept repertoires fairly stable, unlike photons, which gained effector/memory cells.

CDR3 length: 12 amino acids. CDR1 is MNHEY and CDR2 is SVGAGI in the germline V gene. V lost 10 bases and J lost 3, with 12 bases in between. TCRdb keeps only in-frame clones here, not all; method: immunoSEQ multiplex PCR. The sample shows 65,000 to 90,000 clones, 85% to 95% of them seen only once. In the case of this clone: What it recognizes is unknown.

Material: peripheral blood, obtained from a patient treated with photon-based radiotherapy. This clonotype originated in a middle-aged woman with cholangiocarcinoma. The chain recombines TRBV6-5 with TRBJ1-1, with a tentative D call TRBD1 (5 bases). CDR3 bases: TGTGCCACCAAACGGGGGGACACTGAAGCTTTCTTT. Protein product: CATKRGDTEAFF.